Below, one TCR beta chain is given with its context. Its antigen has not been determined. The sample holds no much larger clone one base away, and base qualities are not on file. Adults with ileal or ileocolonic Crohn's disease and an indication for ileocolonic resection were eligible for inclusion. Whole ileal mucosal biopsies were kept frozen at -80 degrees C prior to DNA extraction. A TRizol-based method was used to extract genomic DNA from the frozen whole biopsies, and the DNA was quantified with a NanoDrop 2000 spectrophotometer. The germline V gene (reference sequence) provides CDR1 GTSNPN and CDR2 SVGIG. The CDR3 contains 14 residues, cysteine and phenylalanine counted. Only the CDR3 DNA stays, 42 bases, in frame from base 1. V loses 4 bases, J loses 0 bases, and the germline ends lie 13 bases apart. The data originate from a study of T cell repertoires in ileal Crohn's disease (dated by TCRdb to between 2018 and 2021). For the study in its entirety: The median duration of disease was roughly 7.6 years, and at the time of surgery around 40% of patients were active smokers. Every patient underwent surgery because of a complication, which was stricturing disease in approximately 61% of cases and penetrating disease in approximately 40%. Roughly half of the patients were given postoperative therapy, with 11 receiving thiopurines and some 19 receiving anti-TNF agents. TCR repertoire analysis was performed in fewer than 70 Crohn's disease patients drawn from a prospective multicentre cohort. Running in parallel with the study was a multicentre cohort set up to find predictors of early endoscopic recurrence following ileocolonic resection. Endoscopic postoperative recurrence was defined by a Rutgeerts score above i0. A total of some 170 mucosal samples from roughly 50 patients were sequenced, with samples obtained at several locations on the surgical specimen and at postoperative endoscopy. Paper-wide results and their limitations: Mucosal CD4 and CD8 T cells were sorted and sequenced only in a subgroup of patients, whose size was not stated. Endoscopic recurrence was found to be associated with higher high-frequency clone percentages at surgery, and recurrence was observed in all patients with clonality above 26.8% (18/57). A significantly higher proportion of clonal expansions was observed in active smokers at surgery than in non-smokers (approximately 28% vs 17%, p=0.02). Compared with CD4 T cells, sorted CD8 T cells contained more high-frequency clones, which suggests that the mucosal expansions were mostly CD8.

For commercial TCRB immunosequencing, five hundred nanograms of biopsy DNA were submitted for each sample. A two-step, amplification bias-controlled multiplex PCR was used by Adaptive Biotechnology to amplify CDR3 regions from genomic DNA. In the first PCR, primers covered every V and J gene segment, and in the second PCR, barcodes and Illumina adapters were added. CDR3 libraries were sequenced using an Illumina instrument. The study's own analysis went as follows. The analysis used both the pipelines supplied by the vendor and custom analysis of the raw data in R/Bioconductor with R version 3.3.0. Clonality, ranging from 0 to 1, was calculated as the inverse of the normalised Shannon entropy of all productive clones. High-frequency clones were defined as the share of the repertoire occupied by the top 100 clones, with only clones passing a 95% confidence test being retained. Overlap between samples was measured with the Morisita-Horn index, while repertoire diversity was measured with the Simpson index. Drawn from immuneACCESS, this table holds only the in-frame rearrangements with V and J called that TCRdb kept. Clones are partly lost; checked studies trace under half to an unresolved V gene and leave the rest unexplained. V and J calls and clone size come straight from that table; D and trimming were deduced from the DNA. The sample includes about 1,800 clones, with approximately 80% observed a single time. The top ten clones comprise 8.8% of the sample.

The rearrangement combines TRBV30 with TRBJ2-7, with a weak D call of TRBD2 (5 bases match). The source material was ileal tissue. This receptor was taken from an adult with Crohn's disease. CDR3 protein: CAWTRGGSSYEQYF. The sequenced DNA is TGTGCCTGGACGAGAGGTGGGAGCTCCTACGAGCAGTACTTC.